The 25 T cell receptor beta chains given below trace back to one sample, sequenced in a study of blood T cells in healthy people across ages. A second PCR, run for about 6 to 11 cycles, used a sample-barcoded 5' primer plus a J-beta primer mix. TCRdb processed the 5' RACE reads anew with MiXCR; each CDR3 protein has one entry. Here the sample spans about 900,000 distinct CDR3 sequences, roughly 43% being singletons. Sample: blood. These receptors came from a man aged 30-40 years in good health.

The V gene is TRBV6-1, the J gene TRBJ1-2; a possible D gene is TRBD1 (6 bases). The V and J ends lost 0 bases and 7 bases respectively, with 21 bases between them. The CDR3 loop spans 17 amino acids. CDR1 is MNHNS, CDR2 SASEGT, per germline. The CDR3 DNA follows: TGTGCCAGCAGTGAAGCGCTTCTACCCTCGGGACATGCTGGCTACACCTTC. Translation: CASSEALLPSGHAGYTF.

CDR3 amino acids: CASSYDTSENYEQYF. The CDR3, as DNA: TGTGCCAGCAGTTACGACACTAGCGAGAACTACGAGCAGTACTTC. The genes are TRBV6-2 or TRBV6-3 and TRBJ2-5; 7 nucleotides line up with TRBD2. The J call could be wrong; TRBJ2-7 is a better fit for the DNA end. CDR3 length: 15 residues. CDR1 is MNHEY, CDR2 SVGEGT, per germline.

This clonotype turned up a few times. The rearrangement uses TRBV11-3 and TRBJ2-1; D possibly corresponds to TRBD2 (7 bases). V lost 5 bases, J lost 2 bases, and 16 bases lay in between. From germline, CDR1 is SGHNT and CDR2 YENEEA. The CDR3 totals 16 residues. The CDR3 DNA is TGTGCCAGCAGCCTAGGGGGGGCGTCGGCCTACAATGAGCAGTTCTTC. Translation: CASSLGGASAYNEQFF. Variable domain in full (rest from reference TRBV11-3 and TRBJ2-1): EAGVVQSPRYKIIEKKQPVAFWCNPISGHNTLYWYLQNLGQGPELLIRYENEEAVDDSQLPKDRFSAERLKGVDSTLKIQPAELGDSAVYLCASSLGGASAYNEQFFGPGTRLTVL.

This clonotype has a handful of counts. J is TRBJ2-7 and V is TRBV6-5, with D unclear. The CDR3 totals 14 residues. V was pared by 2 bases and J by 2 bases, with 10 bases between. CDR1 MNHEY and CDR2 SVGAGI come from the germline V gene. CDR3 in amino acids: CASSYRVSAYEQYF. CDR3 sequence (DNA): TGTGCCAGCAGTTACCGGGTCAGTGCCTACGAGCAGTACTTC.

The V call is TRBV20-1, the J call TRBJ1-5; no clear D. The CDR3 spans 14 residues. V lost 6 bases to trimming and J lost 0 bases, with 12 bases between them. The germline V gene encodes CDR1 DFQATT and CDR2 SNEGSKA (reference sequence). The CDR3 coding sequence is TGCAGTGCGCGTGCGATCTATAGCAATCAGCCCCAGCATTTT. Encoded protein: CSARAIYSNQPQHF.

This clonotype was seen a few times. The V call is TRBV15, the J call TRBJ1-6; D not resolved. The CDR3 loop spans 13 amino acids. Germline lookup yields CDR1 LNHNV and CDR2 YYDKDF (reference sequence). V was pared by 4 bases and J by 7 bases, with 8 bases between. The CDR3 reads CATSNPPNSPLHF. As DNA, the CDR3 is TGTGCCACCAGCAACCCTCCGAATTCACCCCTCCACTTT.

This chain links TRBV3-1 with TRBJ2-1; D ambiguous. V gave up 0 bases and J gave up 5 bases, with 5 bases separating them. This CDR3 is 13 amino acids long. The V gene's germline CDR1 is LGHDT and CDR2 YNNKEL (reference sequence). CDR3 coding DNA: TGTGCCAGCAGCCAAGATGGGGACAATGAGCAGTTCTTC. It translates to CASSQDGDNEQFF.

This chain uses TRBV6-2 or TRBV6-3 with TRBJ2-5; tentatively, D is TRBD1 (5 bases). V dropped 2 bases and J dropped 11 bases, with 24 bases sitting between them. CDR3 size: 16 residues. Germline V gives CDR1 MNHEY, CDR2 SVGEGT. CDR3 in amino acids: CASSYQETYRLRWQYF. CDR3 bases: TGTGCCAGCAGTTACCAAGAGACCTACAGGTTAAGGTGGCAGTACTTC.

This clonotype has only one observation. The J gene is TRBJ1-1, the V gene TRBV3-1; no reliable D call. Trimming left V 2 bases short and J 8 bases short, with 9 bases between. Germline V gene lookup returns CDR1 LGHDT and CDR2 YNNKEL (reference sequence). The length of the CDR3 is 12 residues. The DNA for the CDR3 is TGTGCCAGCAGCCAAAGACATTTGGAAGCTTTCTTT. The encoded protein is CASSQRHLEAFF. The full variable domain, its missing parts supplied by reference TRBV3-1 and TRBJ1-1, is DTAVSQTPKYLVTQMGNDKSIKCEQNLGHDTMYWYKQDSKKFLKIMFSYNNKELIINETVPNRFSPKSPDKAHLNLHINSLELGDSAVYFCASSQRHLEAFFGQGTRLTVV.

The chain links TRBV6-5 to TRBJ2-7; TRBD1 matches at 7 bases. Germline V gene lookup returns CDR1 MNHEY and CDR2 SVGAGI. The CDR3 consists of 14 residues. The V and J ends lost 5 bases and 1 base, in that order; junction bases with no gene match: 5. CDR3 protein: CASSGTEKSYEQYF. In DNA, the CDR3 is TGTGCCAGCAGTGGGACAGAAAAATCCTACGAGCAGTACTTC.

This clonotype appeared a single time. The rearrangement links TRBV20-1 to TRBJ2-3; possibly TRBD1 or TRBD2 for D (5 bases each). Trimming removed 6 bases from V and 5 bases from J, with 21 bases in between. There are 15 residues in the CDR3. Germline V gene data show CDR1 as DFQATT and CDR2 as SNEGSKA (reference sequence). CDR3 sequence: CSAPEAGRGLDTQYF. CDR3 DNA sequence: TGCAGTGCCCCCGAGGCAGGGAGAGGTTTAGATACGCAGTATTTT.

This clonotype was recorded a few times. This chain links TRBV5-1 with TRBJ1-1, with 7 bases that match TRBD1. After removal of 6 bases from V and 2 bases from J, the junction contained 13 bases not matched to a gene. CDR3 length: 16 amino acids. Looked up from germline, CDR1 is SGHRS and CDR2 is YFSETQ. The CDR3 loop reads CASTQGGAGDNTEAFF. The CDR3 DNA reads TGCGCCAGCACCCAGGGGGGGGCAGGAGATAACACTGAAGCTTTCTTT.

This rearrangement joins TRBV4-1 to TRBJ2-1, with a tentative D call TRBD2 (6 bases). This CDR3 is 15 amino acids long. Germline CDR1 MGHRA, CDR2 YSYEKL. The V end lost 0 bases, the J end lost 5 bases, and 11 bases lay between the germline ends. The CDR3 bases are TGCGCCAGCAGCCAAGAAGGGCTAGCGCACAATGAGCAGTTCTTC. Its protein is CASSQEGLAHNEQFF.

This chain links TRBV10-3 with TRBJ1-2; perhaps TRBD1 as D (6 bases). V gave up 4 bases and J gave up 0 bases, with 9 bases separating them. The germline V gene has CDR1 ENHRY and CDR2 SYGVKD. The CDR3 is 14 residues long. The CDR3 coding sequence is TGTGCCATCAGTGGAGGGGGGACTAACTATGGCTACACCTTC. Its protein is CAISGGGTNYGYTF.

A few counts support this clonotype. The chain combines TRBV7-2 with TRBJ2-5; 8 bases map to TRBD2. The CDR3 covers 17 residues. The V gene end was trimmed by 2 bases and the J gene end by 1 base; junction bases not matched to a gene: 9. Germline V lookup: CDR1 SGHTA, CDR2 FQGNSA. CDR3 coding DNA: TGTGCCAGCAGCTTAATCAGGCGGGGGGCTTTCCAAGAGACCCAGTACTTC. The encoded protein is CASSLIRRGAFQETQYF.

The rearrangement joins TRBV5-1 to TRBJ1-1; D might be TRBD1 (5 bases). The germline V gene has CDR1 SGHRS and CDR2 YFSETQ. The CDR3 loop spans 15 amino acids. Trimming took 1 base from V and 4 from J, leaving 14 bases between them. This CDR3 is CASSLSVGASTEAFF. DNA for the CDR3: TGCGCCAGCAGCTTGTCAGTCGGGGCGAGCACTGAAGCTTTCTTT. The complete variable domain, with remaining parts taken from reference TRBV5-1 and TRBJ1-1, reads KAGVTQTPRYLIKTRGQQVTLSCSPISGHRSVSWYQQTPGQGLQFLFEYFSETQRNKGNFPGRFSGRQFSNSRSEMNVSTLELGDSALYLCASSLSVGASTEAFFGQGTRLTVV.

In this sample, this clonotype turned up a few times. The CDR3 region has the DNA TGTGCCAGCAGAAGTTCGGGTTCCCACTATGGCTACACCTTC. It specifies CASRSSGSHYGYTF. The chain employs TRBV28 and TRBJ1-2; no clear D gene. The germline V gene encodes CDR1 MDHEN and CDR2 SYDVKM. The germline V and J ends were trimmed by 6 bases and 3 bases, with 14 bases remaining between them. This CDR3 spans 14 amino acids.

The chain recombines TRBV7-2 with TRBJ2-5; D may be TRBD1 (5 bases). The germline V and J ends were trimmed by 5 bases and 4 bases, with 14 bases remaining between them. The CDR3 sequence is 14 residues long. Per germline, CDR1 SGHTA and CDR2 FQGNSA. CDR3 DNA sequence: TGTGCCAGCAGCGTAGGTTCAGGGCCAGAGACCCAGTACTTC. As protein: CASSVGSGPETQYF.

J is TRBJ1-2 and V is TRBV4-1, with a tentative D call TRBD1 (5 bases). The ends were cut back, 3 bases at V and 2 bases at J, with 13 bases in the middle. The germline CDR1 and CDR2 sequences are MGHRA and YSYEKL. The CDR3 extends over 15 amino acids. The DNA of the CDR3 is TGCGCCAGCAGCCAGGGGCGGGGAGTAAACTATGGCTACACCTTC. Its protein product is CASSQGRGVNYGYTF.

This sequence joins TRBV20-1 and TRBJ2-5, with 10 bases matching TRBD1. The DNA end favors TRBJ2-7, so the J call may be wrong. Germline CDR1 is DFQATT and CDR2 is SNEGSKA (reference sequence). The CDR3 is 17 amino acids. For the CDR3, the DNA is TGCAGTGCTAGAACGGGACAGGGGTCTCTGGGCCCATCCGAGCAGTACTTC. It specifies CSARTGQGSLGPSEQYF.

This clonotype was observed a handful of times. V gene TRBV2 combines with J gene TRBJ2-1, with TRBD2 matching 11 bases. The CDR3 runs 16 residues. With 6 bases clipped from V and 9 bases from J, the junction kept 13 bases outside the gene matches. CDR1 and CDR2 (germline): SNHLY, FYNNEI. The CDR3 DNA follows: TGTGCCAGCAGCTCATTTAGCGGGGGGGCCCAGGTTGAGCAGTTCTTC. This translates into CASSSFSGGAQVEQFF.

This rearrangement joins TRBV20-1 to TRBJ1-2; 9 nucleotides line up with TRBD1. CDR3 size: 14 residues. Unmatched junction bases numbered 4, after V lost 5 bases and J lost 0 bases. The germline V gene encodes CDR1 DFQATT and CDR2 SNEGSKA (reference sequence). CDR3 in DNA: TGCAGTGCTCAGGACAGGGGAACTAACTATGGCTACACCTTC. This codes for CSAQDRGTNYGYTF.

The chain carries TRBV29-1 and TRBJ1-2; TRBD1 might be the D (6 bases). The CDR3 spans 15 residues. The germline CDR1 and CDR2 sequences are SQVTM and ANQGSEA. V shed 4 bases and J shed 8 bases, with 23 bases lying between them. This CDR3 reads CSVGSPDQGPGGYTF. CDR3 nucleotide sequence: TGCAGCGTTGGATCGCCGGACCAGGGGCCGGGGGGCTACACCTTC.

This clonotype was found a few times. This chain uses TRBV3-1 with TRBJ1-2; 9 bases map to TRBD1. With V trimmed by 2 bases and J by 5 bases, 6 bases remained unmatched. Germline-derived CDR1 and CDR2 are LGHDT and YNNKEL (reference sequence). This CDR3 spans 15 amino acids. CDR3 in amino acids: CASSQYSGTGYGYTF. The CDR3 coding sequence is TGTGCCAGCAGCCAATACTCCGGGACAGGGTATGGCTACACCTTC.

The chain employs TRBV7-9 and TRBJ2-3; 7 positions match TRBD1. In germline, CDR1 is SEHNR, CDR2 FQNEAQ (reference sequence). J was trimmed by 0 bases and V by 5 bases; bases with no gene match: 5. The CDR3 spans 15 residues. CDR3 in DNA: TGTGCCAGCAGCGAGAACAGGGGCAGCACAGATACGCAGTATTTT. Protein product: CASSENRGSTDTQYF.